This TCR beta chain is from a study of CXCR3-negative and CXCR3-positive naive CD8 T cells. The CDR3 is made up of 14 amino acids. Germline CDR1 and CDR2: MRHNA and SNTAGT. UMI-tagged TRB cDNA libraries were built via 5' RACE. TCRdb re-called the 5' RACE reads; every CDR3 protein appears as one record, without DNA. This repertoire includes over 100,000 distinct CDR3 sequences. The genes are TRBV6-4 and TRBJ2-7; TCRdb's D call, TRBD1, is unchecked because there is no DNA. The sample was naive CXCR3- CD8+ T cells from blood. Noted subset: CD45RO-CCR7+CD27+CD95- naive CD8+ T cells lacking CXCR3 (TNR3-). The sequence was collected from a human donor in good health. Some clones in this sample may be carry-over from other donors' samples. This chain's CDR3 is CASSPGTGSDEQYF.